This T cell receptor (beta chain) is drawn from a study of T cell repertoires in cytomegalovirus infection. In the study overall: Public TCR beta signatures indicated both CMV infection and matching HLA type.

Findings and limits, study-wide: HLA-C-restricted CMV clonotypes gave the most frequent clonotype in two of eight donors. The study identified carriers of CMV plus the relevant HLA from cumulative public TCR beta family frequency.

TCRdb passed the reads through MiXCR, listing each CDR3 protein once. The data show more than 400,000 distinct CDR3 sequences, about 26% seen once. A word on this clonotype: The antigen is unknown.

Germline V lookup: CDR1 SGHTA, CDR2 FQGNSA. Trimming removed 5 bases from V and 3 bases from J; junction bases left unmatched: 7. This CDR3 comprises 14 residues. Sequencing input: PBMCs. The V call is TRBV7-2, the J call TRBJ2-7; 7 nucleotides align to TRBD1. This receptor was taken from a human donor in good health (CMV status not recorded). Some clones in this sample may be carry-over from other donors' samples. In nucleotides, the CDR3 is TGTGCCAGCAGCCCTTGGGACAGATTCTACGAGCAGTACTTC. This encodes CASSPWDRFYEQYF.